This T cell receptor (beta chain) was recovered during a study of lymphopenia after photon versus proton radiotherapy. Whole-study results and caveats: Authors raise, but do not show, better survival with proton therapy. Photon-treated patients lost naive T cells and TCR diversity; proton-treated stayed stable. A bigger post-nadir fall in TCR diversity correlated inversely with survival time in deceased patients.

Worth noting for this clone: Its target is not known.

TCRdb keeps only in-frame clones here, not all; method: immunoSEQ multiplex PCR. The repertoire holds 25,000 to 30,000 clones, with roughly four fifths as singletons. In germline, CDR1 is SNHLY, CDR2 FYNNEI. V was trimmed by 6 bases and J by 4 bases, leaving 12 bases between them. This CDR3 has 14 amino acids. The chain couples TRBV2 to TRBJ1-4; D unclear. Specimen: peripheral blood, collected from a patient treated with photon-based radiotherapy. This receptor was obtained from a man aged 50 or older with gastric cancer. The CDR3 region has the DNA TGTGCCAGCAGACTGAAACCTCATAATGAAAAACTGTTTTTT. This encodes CASRLKPHNEKLFF.